This T cell receptor (beta chain) was captured in a study of blood T cells in healthy people across ages. Germline V lookup: CDR1 SGHRS, CDR2 YFSETQ. Trimming left V 4 bases short and J 0 bases short, with 9 bases between. The CDR3 is 14 amino acids. Next came a second PCR, run for about 6 to 12 cycles, which used a sample-barcoded 5' primer along with a J-beta primer mix. TCRdb redid the calling of the 5' RACE reads with MiXCR, one entry per CDR3 protein. The data hold roughly 1.7 million distinct CDR3 sequences, with around 36% observed a single time. The V and J genes are TRBV5-1 and TRBJ2-3; D ambiguous. The source material was blood. The source of this sequence is a woman younger than 45 in good health. The CDR3, as DNA: TGCGCCAGCAGCCCCATTACTAGCACAGATACGCAGTATTTT. Translating it yields CASSPITSTDTQYF.